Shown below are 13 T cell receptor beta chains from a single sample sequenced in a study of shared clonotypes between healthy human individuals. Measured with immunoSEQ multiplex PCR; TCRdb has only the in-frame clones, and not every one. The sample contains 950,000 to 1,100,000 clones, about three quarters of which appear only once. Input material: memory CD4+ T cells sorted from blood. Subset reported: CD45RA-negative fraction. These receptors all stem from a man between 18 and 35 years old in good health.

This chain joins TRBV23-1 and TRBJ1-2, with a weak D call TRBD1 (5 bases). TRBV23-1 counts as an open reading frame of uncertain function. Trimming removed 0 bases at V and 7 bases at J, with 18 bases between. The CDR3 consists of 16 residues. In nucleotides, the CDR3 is TGCGCCAGCAGTCAATCGATAGCGTGGGGGTGGGGTGGCTACACCTTC. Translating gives CASSQSIAWGWGGYTF.

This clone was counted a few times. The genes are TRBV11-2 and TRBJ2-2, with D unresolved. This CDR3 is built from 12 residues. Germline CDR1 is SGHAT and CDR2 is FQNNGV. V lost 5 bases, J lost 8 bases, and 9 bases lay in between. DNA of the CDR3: TGTGCCAGCAGCCTATACAAAGGGGAGCTGTTTTTT. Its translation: CASSLYKGELFF.

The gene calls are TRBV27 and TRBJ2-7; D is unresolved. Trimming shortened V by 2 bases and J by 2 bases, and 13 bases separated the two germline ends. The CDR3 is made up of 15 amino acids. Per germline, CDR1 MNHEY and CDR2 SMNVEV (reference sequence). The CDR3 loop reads CASSLNGYTTYEQYF. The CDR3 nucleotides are TGTGCCAGCAGTTTAAATGGATACACTACCTACGAGCAGTACTTC.

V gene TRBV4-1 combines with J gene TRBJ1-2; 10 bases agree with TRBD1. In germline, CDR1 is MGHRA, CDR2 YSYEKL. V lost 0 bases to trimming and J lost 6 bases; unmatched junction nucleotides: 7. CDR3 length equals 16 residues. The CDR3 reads CASSQESDRGPNGYTF. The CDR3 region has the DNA TGCGCCAGCAGCCAAGAATCTGACAGGGGGCCGAATGGCTACACCTTC.

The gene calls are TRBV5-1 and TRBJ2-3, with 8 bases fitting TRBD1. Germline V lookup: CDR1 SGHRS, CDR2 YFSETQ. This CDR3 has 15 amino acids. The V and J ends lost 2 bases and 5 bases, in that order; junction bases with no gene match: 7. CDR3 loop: CASSFLRGREDTQYF. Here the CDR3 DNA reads TGCGCCAGCAGCTTCCTCAGGGGGCGAGAAGATACGCAGTATTTT. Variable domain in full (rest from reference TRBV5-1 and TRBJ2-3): KAGVTQTPRYLIKTRGQQVTLSCSPISGHRSVSWYQQTPGQGLQFLFEYFSETQRNKGNFPGRFSGRQFSNSRSEMNVSTLELGDSALYLCASSFLRGREDTQYFGPGTRLTVL.

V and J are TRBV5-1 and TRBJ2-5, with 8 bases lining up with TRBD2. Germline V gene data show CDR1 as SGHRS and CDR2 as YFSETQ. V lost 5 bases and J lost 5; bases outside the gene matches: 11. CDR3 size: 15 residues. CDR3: CASRLTSVTRETQYF. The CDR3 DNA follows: TGCGCCAGCAGGTTGACTAGCGTGACGCGGGAGACCCAGTACTTC.

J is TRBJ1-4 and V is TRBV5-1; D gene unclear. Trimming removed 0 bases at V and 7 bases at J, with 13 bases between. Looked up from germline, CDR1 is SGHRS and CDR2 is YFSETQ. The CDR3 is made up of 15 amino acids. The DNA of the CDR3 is TGCGCCAGCAGCTTGGCCAGTTCGGAGGGTGAAAAACTGTTTTTT. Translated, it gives CASSLASSEGEKLFF.

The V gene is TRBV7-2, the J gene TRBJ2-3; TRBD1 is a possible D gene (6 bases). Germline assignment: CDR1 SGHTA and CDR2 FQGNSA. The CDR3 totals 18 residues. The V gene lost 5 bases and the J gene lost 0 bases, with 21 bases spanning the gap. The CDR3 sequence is CASSQRGWGSPSTDTQYF. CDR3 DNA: TGTGCCAGCAGCCAGAGGGGGTGGGGCAGCCCTAGCACAGATACGCAGTATTTT.

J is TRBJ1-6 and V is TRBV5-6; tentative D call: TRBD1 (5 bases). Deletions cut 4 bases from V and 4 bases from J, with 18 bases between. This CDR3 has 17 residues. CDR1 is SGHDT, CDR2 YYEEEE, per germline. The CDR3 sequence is CASSLDTLDSYNSPLHF. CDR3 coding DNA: TGTGCCAGCAGCCTGGACACCCTTGACTCATATAATTCACCCCTCCACTTT.

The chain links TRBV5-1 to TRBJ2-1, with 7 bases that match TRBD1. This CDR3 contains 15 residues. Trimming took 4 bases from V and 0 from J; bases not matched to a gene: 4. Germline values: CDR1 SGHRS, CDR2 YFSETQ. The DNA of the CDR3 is TGCGCCAGCAGCCCACAGGGGTTCTCCTACAATGAGCAGTTCTTC. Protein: CASSPQGFSYNEQFF.

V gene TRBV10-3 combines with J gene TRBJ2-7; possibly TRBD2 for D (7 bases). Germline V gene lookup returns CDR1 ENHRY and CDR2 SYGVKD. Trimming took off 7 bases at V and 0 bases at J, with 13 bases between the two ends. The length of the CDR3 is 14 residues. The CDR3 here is CAIMRGPSSYEQYF. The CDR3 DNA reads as TGTGCCATCATGCGGGGGCCTAGCTCCTACGAGCAGTACTTC.

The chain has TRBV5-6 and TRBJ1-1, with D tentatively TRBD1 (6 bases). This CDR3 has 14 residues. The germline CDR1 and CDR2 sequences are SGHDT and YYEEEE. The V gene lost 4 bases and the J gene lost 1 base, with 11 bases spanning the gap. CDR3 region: CASSELDRNTEAFF. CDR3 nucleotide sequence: TGTGCCAGCAGCGAATTGGACAGGAACACTGAAGCTTTCTTT.

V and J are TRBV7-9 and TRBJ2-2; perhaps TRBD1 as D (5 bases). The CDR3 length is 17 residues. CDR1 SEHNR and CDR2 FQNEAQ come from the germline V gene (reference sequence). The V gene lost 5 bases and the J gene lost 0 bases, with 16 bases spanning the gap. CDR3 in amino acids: CASSQGNGATNTGELFF. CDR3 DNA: TGTGCCAGCAGCCAAGGAAATGGGGCGACGAACACCGGGGAGCTGTTTTTT.